The sequence of this T cell receptor (beta chain) was determined in a study of low-dose radiotherapy and immunotherapy resistance in tumors. Study details: Cohort 1 received 0.5 Gy per fraction every 2 weeks, totaling 6.5 Gy. TRAV and TRBV primers primed cDNA for both TCRalpha and TCRbeta.

Indicated time point: after trial treatment. Sample treatment: LDRT plus nivolumab, ipilimumab, low-dose cyclophosphamide and aspirin (RACIN trial). The CDR3 is made up of 16 amino acids. Germline V CDR1 and CDR2: MNHEY, SVGEGT. Trimming took 4 bases from V and 2 from J, leaving 12 bases between them. TCRs were amplified for around 20 PCR cycles with a constant-region primer and V-primer adapter. TCRdb reprocessed the reads via MiXCR and lists one record per CDR3 protein. The sample consists of some 52,000 distinct CDR3 sequences, around a third of them appearing once. This clonotype was seen many times.

The chain joins TRBV6-2 or TRBV6-3 to TRBJ1-6, with D unresolved. Source: PBMCs, taken after low-dose radiotherapy plus immunotherapy. This TCR derives from a male donor with rectosigmoid adenocarcinoma. CDR3 protein: CASSSPGGTYNSPLHF. The CDR3 bases are TGTGCCAGCAGTTCGCCTGGAGGCACCTATAATTCACCCCTCCACTTT.